Below, 22 T cell receptor beta chains from the same sample are listed, as sequenced in a study of blood T cell repertoires in COVID-19. The data were produced by immunoSEQ multiplex PCR, yet TCRdb's version contains in-frame clones alone and is incomplete. The repertoire holds about 280,000 clones, with approximately 83% as singletons. Sequenced input: peripheral blood. The source is a human donor in a cohort sampled during active COVID-19.

The rearrangement joins TRBV14 to TRBJ2-1; D is unclear. V was shortened by 3 bases and J by 3 bases, with 3 bases between the two germline ends. CDR1 SGHDN and CDR2 FVKESK come from the germline V gene. The CDR3 has 12 amino acids. The CDR3 bases are TGTGCCAGCAGCCACCGCTACAATGAGCAGTTCTTC. Its protein product is CASSHRYNEQFF.

The genes are TRBV6-5 and TRBJ1-6; D is perhaps TRBD1 (6 bases). The CDR3 is 14 residues long. The V gene's germline CDR1 is MNHEY and CDR2 SVGAGI. V lost 8 bases to trimming and J lost 4 bases, with 12 bases between them. CDR3 in amino acids: CASGGARYNSPLHF. CDR3 in DNA: TGTGCCAGCGGGGGGGCTCGGTATAATTCACCCCTCCACTTT.

The CDR3 sequence is CASSIPAGVNTEAFF. CDR3 DNA sequence: TGTGCCAGTAGTATACCCGCCGGGGTAAACACTGAAGCTTTCTTT. This chain links TRBV19 with TRBJ1-1; D unclear. Trimming cost V 2 bases and J 2 bases, with 12 bases left between them. The germline V gene has CDR1 LNHDA and CDR2 SQIVND (reference sequence). CDR3 length: 15 residues.

The chain joins TRBV7-9 to TRBJ2-1; a weak D match, TRBD2 (6 bases). The CDR3 consists of 15 residues. Trimming took off 3 bases at V and 6 bases at J, with 15 bases between the two ends. Germline V lookup: CDR1 SEHNR, CDR2 FQNEAQ (reference sequence). DNA for the CDR3: TGTGCCAGCAGCTTCCCCTCTGCGGGACGCAATGAGCAGTTCTTC. It encodes CASSFPSAGRNEQFF.

The chain employs TRBV7-2 and TRBJ1-1, with a tentative D call TRBD1 (6 bases). The CDR3 has 14 residues. Trimming removed 8 bases from V and 1 base from J, with 14 bases in between. Germline lookup yields CDR1 SGHTA and CDR2 FQGNSA. The CDR3: CASGNRVGNTEAFF. The CDR3 DNA is TGTGCCAGCGGGAACAGGGTTGGGAACACTGAAGCTTTCTTT.

The DNA of the CDR3 is TGTGCTAGTGGCTTCCCCGGGGCGGGAGGGCATGAGCAGTTCTTC. It encodes CASGFPGAGGHEQFF. The rearrangement joins TRBV12-5 to TRBJ2-1; the match to TRBD2 covers 9 bases. The germline CDR1 and CDR2 sequences are LGHNT and FRNRAP. The CDR3 contains 15 residues. The trim removed 6 bases at V and 8 bases at J, leaving 11 bases unmatched.

The V gene is TRBV6-4, the J gene TRBJ2-3; 8 bases match TRBD2. This CDR3 contains 14 residues. The V gene's germline CDR1 is MRHNA and CDR2 SNTAGT. The ends lost 10 bases at V and 0 bases at J; junction bases unmatched: 6. CDR3 amino acids: CATRTSQSTDTQYF. In DNA, the CDR3 is TGTGCCACCAGGACTAGCCAGAGCACAGATACGCAGTATTTT.

This clone was detected only once. CDR3 sequence (DNA): TGTGCCAGCAGTTTACCGCCACTGCCTTATGAAAAACTGTTTTTT. Amino acid sequence: CASSLPPLPYEKLFF. The V and J genes are TRBV28 and TRBJ1-4; D is unclear. This CDR3 is 15 amino acids long. CDR1 MDHEN and CDR2 SYDVKM come from the germline V gene. V lost 2 bases and J 6 bases, leaving 13 bases between the germline ends.

The chain carries TRBV28 and TRBJ2-2, with 8 bases identical to TRBD2. Trimming at V came to 5 bases and at J to 5 bases, leaving 7 bases not matched to a gene. The CDR3 spans 15 residues. The germline CDR1 and CDR2 sequences are MDHEN and SYDVKM. CDR3 sequence reads: CASSESGRGTGELFF. CDR3 coding DNA: TGTGCCAGCAGTGAGAGCGGGAGAGGAACCGGGGAGCTGTTTTTT.

This rearrangement joins TRBV5-6 to TRBJ1-1, with TRBD1 as a possible D gene (5 bases). CDR3 length: 13 residues. Germline V lookup: CDR1 SGHDT, CDR2 YYEEEE. The V and J ends lost 2 bases and 7 bases respectively, with 12 bases between them. CDR3 loop: CASSFFSGGEAFF. CDR3 bases: TGTGCCAGCAGCTTCTTTTCGGGGGGTGAAGCTTTCTTT.

This chain uses TRBV6-5 with TRBJ2-1; the D gene is possibly TRBD2 (5 bases). CDR1 and CDR2 (germline): MNHEY, SVGAGI. The CDR3 loop spans 14 amino acids. Trimming removed 2 bases from V and 6 bases from J, with 11 bases in between. In DNA, the CDR3 is TGTGCCAGCAGTTACCGGGGATCTAGCAATGAGCAGTTCTTC. It translates to CASSYRGSSNEQFF.

This clone was observed a few times. The rearrangement joins TRBV5-1 to TRBJ2-7; D ambiguous. The V and J ends lost 4 bases and 7 bases respectively, with 18 bases between them. Germline lookup yields CDR1 SGHRS and CDR2 YFSETQ. This CDR3 contains 14 residues. The CDR3 nucleotides read TGCGCCAGCAGCCCTACTCCTATGGTTTTTGAGCAGTACTTC. Translation: CASSPTPMVFEQYF. The full variable domain, with the rest looked up from reference TRBV5-1 and TRBJ2-7, is KAGVTQTPRYLIKTRGQQVTLSCSPISGHRSVSWYQQTPGQGLQFLFEYFSETQRNKGNFPGRFSGRQFSNSRSEMNVSTLELGDSALYLCASSPTPMVFEQYFGPGTRLTVT.

V and J are TRBV18 and TRBJ2-3, with D unclear. Germline-derived CDR1 and CDR2 are KGHSH and LQKENI. The V end was cut by 3 bases, the J end by 4 bases, with 8 bases between. CDR3 length equals 13 residues. The CDR3 sequence: CASSPSNPDTQYF. The CDR3 region has the DNA TGTGCCAGCTCACCGAGTAATCCAGATACGCAGTATTTT.

This chain joins TRBV27 and TRBJ1-1, with D possibly being TRBD1 (5 bases). The CDR3 is 15 residues long. V lost 7 bases, J lost 1 base, and 16 bases lay in between. Germline assignment: CDR1 MNHEY and CDR2 SMNVEV (reference sequence). The CDR3 is CASNVGGQGNTEAFF. The CDR3, as DNA: TGTGCCAGCAATGTTGGTGGGCAGGGGAACACTGAAGCTTTCTTT.

The chain uses TRBV6-2 or TRBV6-3 and TRBJ1-2, with D unresolved. The germline CDR1 and CDR2 sequences are MNHEY and SVGEGT. The CDR3 extends over 11 amino acids. V dropped 4 bases and J dropped 5 bases, with 5 bases sitting between them. DNA of the CDR3: TGTGCCAGCAGTTTCGGGTATGGCTACACCTTC. Encoded protein: CASSFGYGYTF.

This clone showed up just once. This chain links TRBV6-1 with TRBJ2-3, with 9 bases matching TRBD2. CDR1 MNHNS and CDR2 SASEGT come from the germline V gene. This CDR3 comprises 14 residues. Germline trimming cut 3 bases from V and 5 bases from J; bases unmatched to any gene: 3. CDR3 DNA: TGTGCCAGCAGTGAGCTAGCGGGAATAGATACGCAGTATTTT. It translates to CASSELAGIDTQYF.

This clone was detected only a few times. The chain uses TRBV14 and TRBJ1-6, with 7 bases lining up with TRBD1. The CDR3 is 17 amino acids. Germline V gene data show CDR1 as SGHDN and CDR2 as FVKESK. V gave up 0 bases and J gave up 7 bases; unmatched junction bases: 9. The CDR3: CASSQEKTGRRNSPLHF. In nucleotides, the CDR3 is TGTGCCAGCAGCCAAGAAAAGACAGGGCGACGCAATTCACCCCTCCACTTT.

The chain couples TRBV7-9 to TRBJ1-5; D is undetermined. Germline CDR1 SEHNR, CDR2 FQNEAQ (reference sequence). The CDR3 is made up of 16 amino acids. V lost 3 bases, J lost 7 bases, and 19 bases lay in between. The CDR3, as DNA: TGTGCCAGCAGCTTTAGTGCGGCCGGCGGGAACCAGCCCCAGCATTTT. Protein product: CASSFSAAGGNQPQHF.

This rearrangement joins TRBV15 to TRBJ1-5, with 7 bases that match TRBD1. Looked up from germline, CDR1 is LNHNV and CDR2 is YYDKDF (reference sequence). The CDR3 covers 15 residues. J gave up 5 bases and V 3 bases, and 7 bases lay outside the gene matches. The CDR3 sequence is CATSSRQGTYQPQHF. The DNA of the CDR3 is TGTGCCACCAGCAGTCGACAGGGAACGTATCAGCCCCAGCATTTT.

This chain connects TRBV14 to TRBJ2-6, with 9 bases lining up with TRBD1. Trimming cost V 6 bases and J 2 bases; bases outside gene matches: 2. The germline V gene encodes CDR1 SGHDN and CDR2 FVKESK. CDR3 length: 15 amino acids. For the CDR3, the DNA is TGTGCCAGCAGACAGGGGGCTACTGGGGCCAACGTCCTGACTTTC. Translated, it gives CASRQGATGANVLTF.

This rearrangement joins TRBV7-2 to TRBJ2-2, with 7 bases matching TRBD2. The V gene end was trimmed by 0 bases and the J gene end by 6 bases; junction bases not matched to a gene: 10. CDR3 size: 17 residues. Germline V lookup: CDR1 SGHTA, CDR2 FQGNSA. The DNA of the CDR3 is TGTGCCAGCAGCTTAGCGCCGGCGGGAGCGCCCTCCGGGGAGCTGTTTTTT. Its protein is CASSLAPAGAPSGELFF. The full variable domain, its missing parts supplied by reference TRBV7-2 and TRBJ2-2, is GAGVSQSPSNKVTEKGKDVELRCDPISGHTALYWYRQSLGQGLEFLIYFQGNSAPDKSGLPSDRFSAERTGGSVSTLTIQRTQQEDSAVYLCASSLAPAGAPSGELFFGEGSRLTVL.

J is TRBJ2-1 and V is TRBV4-2; the match to TRBD2 covers 7 bases. Per germline, CDR1 LGHNA and CDR2 YNFKEQ. J gave up 3 bases and V 1 base, and 6 bases lay outside the gene matches. This CDR3 spans 16 amino acids. The CDR3 sequence is CASSQGGSGLYNEQFF. The CDR3 DNA reads as TGTGCCAGCAGCCAAGGAGGTAGCGGGCTCTACAATGAGCAGTTCTTC.